The 22 T cell receptor beta chains presented below share a single source sample, sequenced in a study of cytomegalovirus exposure and HLA in healthy donors. Both 60 Vbeta primers and 13 Jbeta primers went into the PCR. The repertoire was sequenced with immunoSEQ multiplex PCR; TCRdb's copy has only in-frame clones and lacks some. The sample lists 150,000 or so clones, about 74% occurring once. Input material: PBMCs. The receptors derive from a male donor in good health and CMV-seronegative.

This clone has just a few counts. This chain's CDR3 is CSVVPAGDTQYF. CDR3 bases: TGCAGCGTTGTCCCGGCCGGGGATACGCAGTATTTT. The chain uses TRBV29-1 and TRBJ2-3; D not certain. The germline CDR1 and CDR2 sequences are SQVTM and ANQGSEA. CDR3 size: 12 residues. V was cut by 4 bases and J by 6 bases, with 11 bases left in between.

This clone showed up just a few times. This chain links TRBV6-6 with TRBJ1-6; tentative D call: TRBD1 (6 bases). The germline CDR1 and CDR2 sequences are MNHNY and SVGAGI (reference sequence). Trimming left V 4 bases short and J 8 bases short, with 15 bases between. This CDR3 contains 15 residues. This chain's CDR3 is CASSWSGVTYSPLHF. DNA for the CDR3: TGTGCCAGCAGTTGGTCAGGGGTGACTTATTCACCCCTCCACTTT.

The gene calls are TRBV30 and TRBJ2-4; 11 bases match TRBD2. The CDR3 extends over 15 amino acids. Germline CDR1 and CDR2: GTSNPN and SVGIG (reference sequence). Unmatched junction bases numbered 0, after V lost 2 bases and J lost 0 bases. This CDR3 reads CAWSLAGGAKNIQYF. The CDR3 region has the DNA TGTGCCTGGAGTCTAGCGGGAGGAGCCAAAAACATTCAGTACTTC.

The chain couples TRBV5-5 to TRBJ2-3; 8 bases align to TRBD2. Looked up from germline, CDR1 is SGHKS and CDR2 is YYEKEE (reference sequence). CDR3 size: 15 residues. Losses at the gene ends were 3 bases for V and 5 bases for J; bases not matched to a gene: 8. CDR3 bases: TGTGCCAGCAGCTCCTCGGGGGGGCCAGGAGATACGCAGTATTTT. It codes for CASSSSGGPGDTQYF.

V is TRBV19 and J is TRBJ2-6; a weak D match, TRBD1 (6 bases). Between the trimmed V and J ends, which lost 5 bases and 2 bases, there was a span of 13 bases. Germline CDR1 and CDR2: LNHDA and SQIVND (reference sequence). This CDR3 region has 16 residues. The CDR3 loop is CASSLQGSPGANVLTF. The CDR3 DNA is TGTGCCAGTAGTTTACAGGGTAGTCCTGGGGCCAACGTCCTGACTTTC.

This rearrangement joins TRBV27 to TRBJ2-5, with 7 bases that match TRBD2. The end of the DNA is better explained by TRBJ2-7, so the J call may be wrong. This CDR3 has 13 amino acids. Germline CDR1 and CDR2: MNHEY and SMNVEV (reference sequence). The CDR3 nucleotides are TGTGCCAGCAGTTCCGGACTAGTCTACGAGCAGTACTTC. It yields the protein CASSSGLVYEQYF.

This chain joins TRBV10-3 and TRBJ2-7, with 12 nucleotides matching TRBD1. This CDR3 comprises 13 residues. The germline gives CDR1 ENHRY, CDR2 SYGVKD. The junction had 4 bases not matched to a gene; V was cut back by 8 bases and J by 5 bases. CDR3 amino acids: CAIWDRGLHEQYF. The DNA for the CDR3 is TGTGCCATCTGGGACAGGGGGCTCCACGAGCAGTACTTC.

The J gene is TRBJ1-3, the V gene TRBV7-8; D possibly corresponds to TRBD1 (6 bases). This CDR3 contains 15 residues. Germline assignment: CDR1 SGHVS and CDR2 FQNEAQ. Trimming left V 5 bases short and J 3 bases short, with 14 bases between. DNA of the CDR3: TGTGCCAGCAGCCTACAGGGATATGGTGGAAACACCATATATTTT. Residues: CASSLQGYGGNTIYF.

This chain joins TRBV30 and TRBJ2-1; 10 bases align to TRBD2. Per germline, CDR1 GTSNPN and CDR2 SVGIG (reference sequence). The CDR3 consists of 12 residues. The V segment lost 0 bases and the J segment 10 bases; nucleotides outside the gene matches: 0. CDR3 loop: CAWSVLAGEQFF. CDR3 DNA sequence: TGTGCCTGGAGTGTACTAGCGGGGGAGCAGTTCTTC.

The chain links TRBV2 to TRBJ1-6; D perhaps matches TRBD1 (5 bases). The V gene lost 3 bases and the J gene lost 5 bases, with 11 bases spanning the gap. Germline lookup yields CDR1 SNHLY and CDR2 FYNNEI. The CDR3 is 15 residues long. In DNA, the CDR3 is TGTGCCAGCAGTGAGTTCCAGGGCAATAATTCACCCCTCCACTTT. It encodes CASSEFQGNNSPLHF.

The V and J genes are TRBV19 and TRBJ2-2, with 11 bases matching TRBD2. The ends lost 5 bases at V and 3 bases at J; junction bases unmatched: 8. Germline-derived CDR1 and CDR2 are LNHDA and SQIVND (reference sequence). This CDR3 is built from 17 residues. Here the CDR3 reads CASSQRSGGVDTGELFF. DNA for the CDR3: TGTGCCAGTAGTCAACGTAGCGGGGGGGTAGACACCGGGGAGCTGTTTTTT.

This sequence joins TRBV21-1 and TRBJ2-2; the table names TRBD1, a call not compared with the DNA. TRBV21-1 is tagged as a pseudogene. This CDR3 region has 16 residues. The CDR3 DNA reads TGTGCCAGCAGCAAAGTCGGGACAGGGGAGGTTGGGGAGCTGTTTTTT. This codes for CASSKVGTGEVGELFF.

This chain uses TRBV5-1 with TRBJ2-7; TRBD2 aligns across 9 bases. Germline loops: CDR1 SGHRS, CDR2 YFSETQ. This CDR3 contains 16 residues. J was trimmed by 5 bases and V by 3 bases; bases with no gene match: 12. The CDR3 reads CASSSLGAGGTNEQYF. The DNA of the CDR3 is TGCGCCAGCAGCTCCCTTGGAGCGGGGGGTACTAACGAGCAGTACTTC.

This chain uses TRBV11-2 with TRBJ1-3; a possible D gene is TRBD1 (5 bases). V lost 1 base to trimming and J lost 0 bases, with 13 bases between them. CDR3 length: 17 amino acids. CDR1 SGHAT and CDR2 FQNNGV come from the germline V gene. DNA for the CDR3: TGTGCCAGCAGCTTAGGTCCCTTAAGGGGCTCTGGAAACACCATATATTTT. Translated, it gives CASSLGPLRGSGNTIYF.

The rearrangement joins TRBV9 to TRBJ1-2, with no clear D. Trimming took off 0 bases at V and 8 bases at J, with 14 bases between the two ends. Germline values: CDR1 SGDLS, CDR2 YYNGEE. The CDR3 length is 14 residues. This CDR3 reads CASSVAPWEVGYTF. The DNA of the CDR3 is TGTGCCAGCAGCGTAGCGCCGTGGGAGGTAGGCTACACCTTC.

V is TRBV29-1 and J is TRBJ2-7; D uncertain. CDR3 length equals 11 residues. Germline CDR1 SQVTM, CDR2 ANQGSEA. V lost 4 bases and J lost 6, with 10 bases in between. The CDR3 nucleotides read TGCAGCGTTGCGACACGGATCGAGCAGTACTTC. Translated: CSVATRIEQYF.

Only one count was recorded for this clone. The chain employs TRBV4-3 and TRBJ1-4; 8 bases map to TRBD1. V was pared by 7 bases and J by 7 bases, with 8 bases of the junction left unmatched. The CDR3 has 14 amino acids. Germline V lookup: CDR1 LGHNA, CDR2 YSLEER. CDR3 sequence: CASTPRQGIEKLFF. The CDR3 coding sequence is TGCGCCAGCACCCCGAGACAGGGGATTGAAAAACTGTTTTTT.

The chain joins TRBV5-1 to TRBJ1-1, with D perhaps matching TRBD1 (5 bases). The V gene's germline CDR1 is SGHRS and CDR2 YFSETQ. The V end lost 0 bases, the J end lost 4 bases, and 19 bases lay between the germline ends. The CDR3 contains 17 residues. The CDR3 nucleotides read TGCGCCAGCAGCTTGGCTACAGGTCGGCGAGCTAGCACTGAAGCTTTCTTT. As protein: CASSLATGRRASTEAFF. The full variable domain, in which reference TRBV5-1 and TRBJ1-1 provide the parts outside the CDR3, is KAGVTQTPRYLIKTRGQQVTLSCSPISGHRSVSWYQQTPGQGLQFLFEYFSETQRNKGNFPGRFSGRQFSNSRSEMNVSTLELGDSALYLCASSLATGRRASTEAFFGQGTRLTVV.

The chain uses TRBV5-4 and TRBJ2-1, with 11 bases that match TRBD2. Per germline, CDR1 SGHNT and CDR2 YYREEE (reference sequence). With 0 bases clipped from V and 4 bases from J, the junction kept 0 bases outside the gene matches. The CDR3 spans 15 residues. The CDR3 reads CASSLGLAGYNEQFF. In DNA form, the CDR3 reads TGTGCCAGCAGCTTGGGACTAGCGGGATACAATGAGCAGTTCTTC.

This clone is a singleton in its sample. The same CDR3 is also encoded by other DNA sequences in this sample. V gene TRBV28 combines with J gene TRBJ1-2, with D uncertain. The V end was cut by 6 bases, the J end by 2 bases, with 7 bases between. Germline V gene lookup returns CDR1 MDHEN and CDR2 SYDVKM. The CDR3 has 12 amino acids. CDR3 residues: CASRPGNYGYTF. The DNA of the CDR3 is TGTGCCAGCAGGCCCGGGAACTATGGCTACACCTTC.

This clone came up once. The sample has other DNA sequences that encode this CDR3 too. This chain links TRBV18 with TRBJ1-1; weak D call: TRBD1 (6 bases). Trimming left V 2 bases short and J 1 base short, with 8 bases between. This CDR3 spans 14 amino acids. CDR1 is KGHSH and CDR2 is LQKENI in the germline V gene. CDR3 residues: CASSPRTENTEAFF. The DNA of the CDR3 is TGTGCCAGCTCACCAAGGACAGAGAACACTGAAGCTTTCTTT.

The V and J genes are TRBV20-1 and TRBJ2-5, with D unresolved. The length of the CDR3 is 10 residues. Germline V gene lookup returns CDR1 DFQATT and CDR2 SNEGSKA (reference sequence). Trimming stripped 4 bases from V and 5 bases from J, with 5 bases between. The CDR3 coding sequence is TGCAGTGCTAACCGGGAGACCCAGTACTTC. Translated, it gives CSANRETQYF.